A selection of T cell receptor beta chains follows, all from one sample in a study of T cells in Graves' hyperthyroidism and ophthalmopathy. A single record per CDR3 protein comes from TCRdb applying MiXCR to the multiplex PCR reads. There are roughly 510,000 distinct CDR3 sequences in the sample; 46% occur only once, and around 44% lies in the top ten. The sequenced sample consisted of peripheral blood or thyroid tissue (not recorded which). These TCRs come from an adult woman with Graves' disease, either hyperthyroidism or ophthalmopathy (not recorded which). Both conserved end residues are part of each CDR3. The D gene is left open where the match is weak. Clone size is not always given. Where it is, it says once, few, many or a class for expanded clones.

V	J	D	size	CDR3	DNA
TRBV20-1	TRBJ1-1	-	few	CSVRQNTEAFF	TGCAGTGTGAGACAGAACACTGAAGCTTTCTTT
TRBV6-6	TRBJ2-5	TRBD1	many	CASSYATGGETQYF	TGTGCCAGCAGTTACGCGACAGGGGGGGAGACCCAGTACTTC
TRBV7-6	TRBJ2-2	-	many	CASSLVPSATGELFF	TGTGCCAGCAGCTTAGTCCCCTCGGCCACCGGGGAGCTGTTTTTT
TRBV7-2	TRBJ2-7	-	many	CASSFPGSYEQYF	TGTGCCAGCAGCTTCCCAGGGTCCTACGAGCAGTACTTC
TRBV12-3/TRBV12-4	TRBJ2-7	-	many	CASTPPRGNEQYF	TGTGCCAGCACCCCGCCTCGGGGGAACGAGCAGTACTTC
TRBV25-1	TRBJ1-5	-	-	CASSESGGVNQPQHF	TGTGCCAGCAGTGAATCGGGGGGGGTCAATCAGCCCCAGCATTTT
TRBV7-9	TRBJ1-1	-	-	CASSIVTGDTEAFF	TGCGCCAGCAGCATTGTTACGGGGGACACTGAAGCTTTCTTT
TRBV15	TRBJ2-5	-	-	CATRAEETQYF	TGTGCCACCAGGGCGGAAGAGACCCAGTACTTC
TRBV11-2	TRBJ1-6	-	-	CASSFAGLGSPLHF	TGTGCCAGCAGCTTCGCAGGGCTAGGATCACCCCTCCACTTT
TRBV28	TRBJ1-6	TRBD1	few	CASSPQDRGGYSPLHF	TGTGCCAGCAGTCCGCAAGACAGGGGAGGATATTCACCCCTCCACTTT
TRBV2	TRBJ1-5	-	-	CASSSDGHSNQPQHF	TGTGCCAGCAGCTCGGACGGCCATAGCAATCAGCCCCAGCATTTT
TRBV19	TRBJ1-1	-	-	CASTIRGTNTEAFF	TGTGCCAGTACTATACGGGGGACCAATACTGAAGCTTTCTTT
TRBV29-1	TRBJ2-2	-	-	CSVEDTGKGTGELFF	TGCAGCGTTGAAGACACAGGGAAGGGCACCGGGGAGCTGTTTTTT
TRBV10-3	TRBJ2-5	-	-	CAISEEGIGETQYF	TGTGCCATCAGTGAGGAGGGGATCGGAGAGACCCAGTACTTC
TRBV20-1	TRBJ1-2	-	-	CSARVAGYGYTF	TGCAGTGCTAGAGTTGCGGGGTATGGCTACACCTTC
TRBV20-1	TRBJ2-5	-	-	CSARDLGRWETQYF	TGCAGTGCTAGAGATCTCGGCAGATGGGAGACCCAGTACTTC
TRBV25-1	TRBJ1-4	TRBD1	once	CAQTGGGGGEKLFF	TGTGCACAGACAGGGGGCGGGGGTGGTGAAAAACTGTTTTTT
TRBV10-3	TRBJ2-7	TRBD2	many	CAISEAGLAGGRYEQYF	TGTGCCATCAGTGAAGCAGGACTAGCGGGAGGGCGGTACGAGCAGTACTTC
TRBV5-1	TRBJ2-2	-	-	CASRKPGLQNTGELFF	TGCGCCAGCCGAAAACCCGGCCTCCAGAACACCGGGGAGCTGTTTTTT
TRBV29-1	TRBJ2-2	-	many	CSVGEPLSTGELFF	TGCAGCGTGGGGGAACCGCTCTCGACCGGGGAGCTGTTTTTT
TRBV4-1	TRBJ2-7	-	many	CASSQTGGSYEQYF	TGCGCCAGCAGCCAAACCGGGGGATCCTACGAGCAGTACTTC
TRBV20-1	TRBJ2-5	TRBD1	-	CSASLNHRGMQETQYF	TGCAGTGCTAGCCTTAACCACAGGGGAATGCAAGAGACCCAGTACTTC
TRBV20-1	TRBJ1-1	-	-	CSAREGWGRTEAFF	TGCAGTGCAAGAGAAGGTTGGGGCCGGACTGAAGCTTTCTTT
TRBV6-1	TRBJ1-5	TRBD1	once	CASIKGQGYQPQHF	TGTGCCAGCATTAAGGGACAGGGGTATCAGCCCCAGCATTTT
TRBV6-5	TRBJ1-2	TRBD1	many	CASIGDSFGYTF	TGTGCCAGCATTGGGGACAGCTTCGGCTACACCTTC
TRBV9	TRBJ2-5	-	many	CASSVEGHLGRETQYF	TGTGCCAGCAGCGTAGAGGGACACCTGGGGCGAGAGACCCAGTACTTC
TRBV20-1	TRBJ2-5	-	-	CSAYKGTEQETQYF	TGCAGTGCCTACAAGGGGACGGAACAAGAGACCCAGTACTTC
TRBV6-5	TRBJ2-7	-	-	CASSRPTDSYEQYF	TGTGCCAGCAGCCGTCCGACAGACTCCTACGAGCAGTACTTC
TRBV5-6	TRBJ2-1	TRBD2	many	CASSPSGNEQFF	TGTGCCAGCAGCCCTAGCGGCAATGAGCAGTTCTTC
TRBV15	TRBJ1-5	TRBD1	once	CATSSPGTGAVNQPQHF	TGTGCCACCAGCAGTCCCGGGACAGGGGCTGTTAATCAGCCCCAGCATTTT
TRBV19	TRBJ1-2	-	many	CASRFRRDYTF	TGTGCCAGTCGTTTCCGCCGGGACTACACCTTC
TRBV4-1	TRBJ2-2	TRBD2	-	CASSQPRLAGGIGELFF	TGCGCCAGCAGCCAACCGAGACTAGCGGGAGGGATCGGGGAGCTGTTTTTT
TRBV5-1	TRBJ2-5	TRBD2	-	CASSLGGLVEETQYF	TGCGCCAGCAGCTTGGGGGGACTAGTGGAAGAGACCCAGTACTTC
TRBV7-3	TRBJ2-2	TRBD2	many	CASRKRGGTGELFF	TGTGCCAGCAGAAAGCGGGGGGGGACCGGGGAGCTGTTTTTT
TRBV20-1	TRBJ2-7	TRBD1	many	CSARDRGYEQYF	TGCAGTGCTAGGGACAGGGGGTACGAGCAGTACTTC
TRBV7-9	TRBJ2-5	-	many	CASNPGPGKKETQYF	TGTGCCAGCAATCCTGGCCCGGGTAAAAAAGAGACCCAGTACTTC
TRBV12-3/TRBV12-4	TRBJ1-1	TRBD1	-	CASSMTGAAEAFF	TGTGCCAGCAGTATGACAGGGGCCGCTGAAGCTTTCTTT